This record concerns one T cell receptor (beta chain) sequence. These data come from a study of metastatic and nonmetastatic thyroid tumors. Thyroid surgery had not been preceded by any treatment in any patient. As handled by the study authors: Building a distant-metastasis classifier for papillary thyroid cancer drew on CDR3 differences across clinicopathological groups. TCRdb reprocessed the PCR reads via MiXCR. TCRdb, rather than the study authors, made the V and J calls. The sample lists 20,000 or so clones, more than 30% occurring once. The CDR3 is made up of 11 amino acids. Germline CDR1 GTSNPN, CDR2 SVGIG (reference sequence). V lost 5 bases and J 7 bases, leaving 11 bases between the germline ends.

The source of this sequence is a male donor with papillary thyroid cancer or a benign thyroid nodule (not recorded which). Some clones in this sample may be carry-over from other donors' samples. The genes are TRBV30 and TRBJ1-2; D uncertain. Sequenced input: blood. The DNA of the CDR3 is TGTGCCTGGTCTGGGTGGGTTGGCTACACCTTC. This encodes CAWSGWVGYTF.